This T cell receptor beta chain was found in a study of identical twins. This clonotype was detected a few times. TCRdb reprocessed the 5' RACE reads with MiXCR, giving one entry per CDR3 protein. Here the sample spans some 500,000 distinct CDR3 sequences, 13% to 15% being singletons. Germline V gene sequence: CDR1 SGDLS, CDR2 YYNGEE. V was clipped by 4 bases and J by 2 bases, with 14 bases between them. This CDR3 region has 15 residues. There were only healthy Caucasians among the donors. This same sample was also part of a study on yellow fever vaccine responses in identical twins.

Sequences were obtained from CD4+ T cells sorted from blood. The J gene is TRBJ2-3, the V gene TRBV9, with D tentatively TRBD1 (5 bases). The TCR was taken from a woman aged 18-29 years in good health. CDR3 nucleotides: TGTGCCAGCAGCACCTTAGACAGATTCACAGATACGCAGTATTTT. This codes for CASSTLDRFTDTQYF.